This entry is about one T cell receptor beta chain. The antigen is undetermined. Measured with immunoSEQ multiplex PCR; TCRdb has only the in-frame clones, and not every one. The data hold fewer than 130,000 clones, with just under 95% observed a single time. This record comes from a study of siplizumab effects on memory and regulatory T cells. The study, taken as a whole, reports: In unstimulated cells, naive T cells appeared more diverse than memory T cells and seemed major alloresponse contributors. No naive or memory phenotype could be assigned to roughly 80-95% of proliferating clones. Siplizumab caused a significant drop in alloreactive sequences traceable to unstimulated CD4+ memory cells.

V shed 1 base and J shed 6 bases, with 10 bases lying between them. The CDR3 extends over 14 amino acids. Germline CDR1 and CDR2: SGHTA and FQGNSA. The rearrangement joins TRBV7-2 to TRBJ2-1; D perhaps matches TRBD2 (5 bases). Sequencing was carried out using CD4+ T cells sorted from blood. The TCR sequence derives from a human donor in good health. This CDR3 is CASSLVASSNEQFF. The DNA for the CDR3 is TGTGCCAGCAGCTTAGTAGCGAGCAGCAATGAGCAGTTCTTC.